This T cell receptor (beta chain) was sequenced for a study of control samples from healthy donors and cancer patients. The germline V and J ends were trimmed by 5 bases and 0 bases, with 17 bases remaining between them. Germline V gene sequence: CDR1 SGHNT, CDR2 YENEEA. This CDR3 region has 17 residues. The method was immunoSEQ multiplex PCR; TCRdb's version includes in-frame clones alone and lacks a portion of them. The table lists 200,000 or so clones, about 95% of them singletons. This TCR was sampled from a man aged 50 to 59 in good health. The chain recombines TRBV11-3 with TRBJ1-5; no clear D. The sample consisted of blood. The CDR3 here is CASSLPSKLNSNQPQHF. In nucleotides, the CDR3 is TGTGCCAGCAGCCTCCCTAGTAAGCTTAATAGCAATCAGCCCCAGCATTTT.